This record looks at one TCR beta chain sequence and its context. What it binds is unknown. Samples each yielded at least 5 micrograms of total RNA. The data were obtained in a study of blood T cells in healthy people across ages. CDR1 SEHNR and CDR2 FQNEAQ come from the germline V gene (reference sequence). This CDR3 is 15 amino acids long. PCR was performed a second time for 7 to 11 cycles using a sample-barcoded 5' primer and a J-beta primer mix. Researchers report that a template-switch adaptor with 12 random nucleotides tagged each cDNA molecule. Via MiXCR, TCRdb re-called the 5' RACE reads, giving one row per CDR3 protein. The table has 1,300,000 or so distinct CDR3 sequences, approximately 59% seen once. Study-wide results and limits: There was a strong correlation between TCR beta diversity and naive T cell percentage.

The receptor was isolated from a man younger than 35 in good health. The chain is built from TRBV7-9 and TRBJ2-7; TRBD1 matches at 11 bases. The DNA matches TRBJ2-5 better at its end, which makes the J call doubtful. Sequencing input: blood. CDR3 loop: CASSSWDRGQETQYF. The DNA for the CDR3 is TGTGCCAGCAGCTCTTGGGACAGGGGGCAAGAGACCCAGTACTTC.